This TCR beta chain was observed in a study of blood T cell repertoires in COVID-19. This table comes from immunoSEQ multiplex PCR, and its TCRdb copy is limited to in-frame clones, with some not included. The profile shows 150,000 to 200,000 clones, 85% to 90% of them singletons. The receptor comes from a man aged 18 to 29 with active or convalescent COVID-19. Source material: peripheral blood.

In nucleotides, the CDR3 is TGCGCCAGCAGCTCAGGGACTAGCGGGAGGCTCGGCACAGATACGCAGTATTTT. Its translation is CASSSGTSGRLGTDTQYF. The chain joins TRBV5-1 to TRBJ2-3; 15 bases are shared with TRBD2. The CDR3 is made up of 18 amino acids. J lost 1 base, V lost 3 bases, and 6 bases had no gene match. Germline loops: CDR1 SGHRS, CDR2 YFSETQ.